The following is a TCR beta chain sequence with its context. The entry originates in a study of blood T cell repertoires in COVID-19. This table comes from immunoSEQ multiplex PCR, and its TCRdb copy is limited to in-frame clones, with some not included. The repertoire holds 250,000 to 300,000 clones, with about nine tenths as singletons. Trimming removed 0 bases from V and 5 bases from J; junction bases left unmatched: 3. Per the germline V gene, CDR1 is KGHDR and CDR2 is SFDVKD. This CDR3 has 16 amino acids. Sequenced: peripheral blood. The receptor was isolated from a woman aged 30 to 39 with COVID-19, enrolled during active disease. V usage is TRBV24-1 and J usage is TRBJ2-1; TRBD2 aligns across 10 bases. CDR3 sequence: CATSDLASGSHNEQFF. CDR3 DNA: TGTGCCACCAGTGATTTGGCTAGCGGGAGTCACAATGAGCAGTTCTTC.